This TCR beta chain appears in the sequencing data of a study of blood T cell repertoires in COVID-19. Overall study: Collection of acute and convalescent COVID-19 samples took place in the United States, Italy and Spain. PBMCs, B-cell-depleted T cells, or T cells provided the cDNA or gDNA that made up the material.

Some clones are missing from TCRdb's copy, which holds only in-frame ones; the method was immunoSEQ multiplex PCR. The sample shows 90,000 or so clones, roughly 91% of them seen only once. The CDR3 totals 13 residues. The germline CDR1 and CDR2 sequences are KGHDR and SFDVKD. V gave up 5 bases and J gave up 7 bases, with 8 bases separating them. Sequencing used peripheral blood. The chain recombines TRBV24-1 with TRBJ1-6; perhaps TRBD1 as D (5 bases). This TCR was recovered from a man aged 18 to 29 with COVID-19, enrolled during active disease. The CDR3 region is CATSAGFNSPLHF. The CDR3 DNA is TGTGCCACCAGTGCAGGGTTCAATTCACCCCTCCACTTT.